This T cell receptor (beta chain) is drawn from a study of blood T cells in healthy people across ages (dated by TCRdb to the mid-2010s). Some background on the complete study: In model experiments, roughly one uniquely barcoded TCR beta cDNA molecule per two T cells was captured by template switching. Age-related changes in TCR beta repertoire diversity were measured in the study by deep sequencing normalized with unique cDNA molecular identifiers. The study analyzed two additional independent replicas of 1 million unique cDNA reads from the same blood draw for two donors, one aged 18 to 29 and one aged 80 or older. The donors were split into four age groups: young (average about 16 years), middle-aged (roughly 39), aged (about 62) and long-lived (under 90).

Of note for this clonotype: No cognate antigen has been identified for it. The sample holds no much larger clone one base away, and base qualities are not on file.

The donors were roughly 40 Caucasian individuals from Russia, aged 6 to 90 years, who were systemically healthy. Each donor gave about 9.2 milliliters of peripheral blood, drawn into EDTA-treated Vacutainer tubes. PBMCs were isolated by Ficoll-Paque density-gradient centrifugation, with at least 6 million obtained per sample. Total RNA was extracted from PBMCs with Trizol reagent, with at least 5 micrograms obtained per sample. The percentages of naive CD45RAhigh/CD27high T cells were determined by flow cytometry on a PBMC aliquot from every donor. The library was generated by 5' RACE. The data were produced on an Illumina HiSeq 2500. A second about 6 to 11 cycle PCR used a sample-barcoded 5' primer and a J-beta primer mix. A unique molecular identifier was introduced onto each TCR beta cDNA molecule by a template-switch 5' adaptor carrying 12 random nucleotides. At least 3 million CDR3-containing paired-end reads were obtained from each sample. First-strand cDNA synthesis was performed from all RNA using the Mint cDNA synthesis kit, with priming by a TRBC-specific oligonucleotide. Following uracil-DNA glycosylase treatment, a first 18-cycle PCR with universal primers M1SS and BC2_uni_R was performed on all cDNA. The paper's data handling went like this. Each sample was normalized by randomly selecting 1 million high-quality reads, each carrying a distinct molecular identifier. Reads with shared molecular identifiers were discarded instead of being binned into consensus sequences. MiTCR, run with a Q25 quality threshold and the strictest error-elimination algorithm, handled CDR3 identification, clonotype clustering and error correction. A nonparametric unseen species model with Euler transformation was used to estimate lower-bound total TCR beta diversity. The public reads were reanalyzed by TCRdb: fastp trimming at Q25, MiXCR alignment, in-frame beta chains only. Here each entry gathers all rows of one CDR3 protein and keeps the most common genes and DNA. In this record, the V and J calls reflect TCRdb's handling and not the investigators' own analysis. The sample table contains more than 900,000 distinct CDR3 sequences; only one count was recorded for approximately 26% of them. Of the sample, 0.65% to 0.75% falls within the top ten clones.

The CDR1 and CDR2 encoded by the germline V gene are MNHEY and SVGAGI. V is cut back by 2 bases and J by 4 bases, with 11 bases in the junction unmatched. Taken from cysteine to phenylalanine, the CDR3 has 17 residues. Just CDR3 DNA is preserved here, 51 bases in frame from base 1. Beyond this particular receptor, the publication reports: Estimates of total diversity based on one million sequenced T cells were regarded as lower bounds and as underestimates. Compared with the aged group, more naive CD4+ T cells, fewer expanded clones and increased TCR diversity were shown by the long-lived group, suggesting age selection. As age increased, observed TCR beta diversity per million T cells dropped in a roughly linear way, and a significant reduction was already evident by age 40. Because the CMV infection status of the donors was unknown, age-related changes in expanded clonotypes may potentially have been confounded. The percentage of naive T cells measured by flow cytometry correlated strongly with observed TCR beta diversity. Conclusive comparison of naive and antigen-experienced compartments was prevented by the profiling of bulk unsorted PBMCs.

These data were also filed under a second study, of T cells of mothers and their children. As the second publication notes: The donors were nine systemically healthy Caucasian individuals, made up of three mothers and their six children. cDNA synthesis consumed the entire amount of extracted RNA, loaded at 1.5 ug RNA in each 15 ul reaction. In the second PCR, the M1S primer added sample barcodes and 2-4 random nucleotides. More than 9 million TCR beta CDR3 reads were obtained from each mother, and about 3 million reads were obtained from each child. In both related and unrelated pairs, thymic selection shapes the output of TCR recombination in a similar way, with inherited differences having only a minor effect. Related mother-child pairs always showed normalized repertoire overlap that was slightly higher than in unrelated mother-child pairs, though the difference was never significant. No persistent microchimeric T cell clones were detected, at a sensitivity of 80 to 100 clones per million clonotypes. To look for features that set related mother-child pairs apart from unrelated individuals, the researchers ran deep NGS to compare the TCR beta repertoires of mothers and children. The mean age was roughly 40 +/- 4 years for the mothers and approximately 11 +/- 4 years for the children. After adapters were ligated using NEBNext reagents, the libraries underwent 100+100 nt paired-end sequencing on an Illumina HiSeq 2000. To prevent cross-contamination, the mother and child libraries were prepared one month apart and sequenced in separate runs. For each donor, somewhere between roughly 500,000 and 2,100,000 distinct TCR beta clonotypes were identified. Naive TCR beta clonotypes were estimated from low-frequency clonotypes matched to each donor's FACS-determined naive share, without sorting.

The clonotype was recovered from a girl aged 2-15 years in good health. Sequencing input: blood. This chain is built from TRBV6-5 and TRBJ1-2, and TRBD1 matches 9 of the central bases. The sequence in DNA is TGTGCCAGCAGTTACCAAATCGGGACAGGGAAAAGCTATGGCTACACCTTC. It translates to CASSYQIGTGKSYGYTF.